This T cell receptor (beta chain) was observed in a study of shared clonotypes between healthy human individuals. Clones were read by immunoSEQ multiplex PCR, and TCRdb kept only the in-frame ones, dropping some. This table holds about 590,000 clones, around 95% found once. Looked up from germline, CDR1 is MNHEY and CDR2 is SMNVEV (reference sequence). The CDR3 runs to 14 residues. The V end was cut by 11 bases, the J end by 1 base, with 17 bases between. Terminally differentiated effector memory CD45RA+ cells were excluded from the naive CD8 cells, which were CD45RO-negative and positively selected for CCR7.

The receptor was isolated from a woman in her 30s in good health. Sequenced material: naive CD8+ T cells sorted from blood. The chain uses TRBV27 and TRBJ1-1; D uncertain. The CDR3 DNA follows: TGTGCCCCGAGTCCCCCGGGGAGGAACACTGAAGCTTTCTTT. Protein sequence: CAPSPPGRNTEAFF.